These 4 T cell receptor beta chains share one sample of origin, sequenced in a study of T cell repertoires in cytomegalovirus infection. For these receptors, no antigen is known. MiXCR, run by TCRdb on the reads, gives a single entry per CDR3 protein. The sample shows about 830,000 distinct CDR3 sequences, approximately 30% of them seen only once. Sequences were derived from cultured CD8+ T cells from PBMCs, sampled from culture after CMV antigen stimulation. Source of these receptors: a human donor in good health (CMV status not recorded). Some clones in this sample may be carry-over from other donors' samples.

This clonotype has ten or more counts. The CDR3 loop is CASSLVEVGDTRSYEQYF. The CDR3 coding sequence is TGTGCCAGCAGCTTAGTAGAGGTAGGGGACACCAGGTCCTACGAGCAGTACTTC. The rearrangement joins TRBV7-6 to TRBJ2-7; tentative D call: TRBD1 (6 bases). The germline gives CDR1 SGHVS, CDR2 FNYEAQ. V lost 1 base to trimming and J lost 1 base, with 20 bases between them. The CDR3 runs 18 residues. Full variable domain (missing parts from reference TRBV7-6 and TRBJ2-7): GAGVSQSPRYKVTKRGQDVALRCDPISGHVSLYWYRQALGQGPEFLTYFNYEAQQDKSGLPNDRFSAERPEGSISTLTIQRTEQRDSAMYRCASSLVEVGDTRSYEQYFGPGTRLTVT.

This clonotype was counted only a few times. In DNA, the CDR3 is TGTGCCAGCAAAGTAGGTCAGGGTGAGCAGTTCTTC. It encodes CASKVGQGEQFF. This chain connects TRBV27 to TRBJ2-1; a weak D match, TRBD1 (5 bases). The germline V gene has CDR1 MNHEY and CDR2 SMNVEV (reference sequence). The CDR3 is made up of 12 amino acids. V lost 7 bases and J 9 bases, leaving 13 bases between the germline ends.

V and J are TRBV10-2 and TRBJ2-1, with 11 bases that match TRBD2. The V segment lost 1 base and the J segment 5 bases; nucleotides outside the gene matches: 7. This CDR3 has 17 amino acids. Germline V gene data show CDR1 as WSHSY and CDR2 as SAAADI. CDR3 region: CASSEYVAGGVDNEQFF. CDR3 DNA sequence: TGCGCCAGCAGTGAGTATGTAGCGGGGGGGGTCGACAATGAGCAGTTCTTC.

This clonotype was detected many times. CDR3 in DNA: TGTGCCAGCAGCTTAGGGGCAGGTGAAGGGCGAAACTATGGCTACACCTTC. Encoded protein: CASSLGAGEGRNYGYTF. The V call is TRBV7-2, the J call TRBJ1-2; D remains unclear. Germline CDR1 SGHTA, CDR2 FQGNSA. V was shortened by 1 base and J by 2 bases, with 17 bases between the two germline ends. CDR3 length equals 17 residues.